This is a list of T cell receptor beta chains from one sample in a study of shared clonotypes between healthy human individuals. Clones were sequenced by immunoSEQ multiplex PCR, and TCRdb holds only the in-frame ones, with some missing. The sample shows roughly 700,000 clones, approximately 74% of them seen only once. Sequencing was done on a sample of memory CD4+ T cells sorted from blood. The receptors here all came from a woman in her twenties or thirties in good health. Each CDR3 is given with its conserved first and last residue. A D gene is named only where the DNA matches it firmly. Only some rows state a clone size, as once, few, many or a class for expanded clones.

J gene | CDR3 length | D gene | V gene | clone size | CDR3 protein | CDR3 DNA
TRBJ1-4 | 15 | . | TRBV19 | . | CASSDGGDTNEKLFF | TGTGCCAGTAGTGACGGAGGGGACACTAATGAAAAACTGTTTTTT
TRBJ2-3 | 15 | . | TRBV14 | . | CASSQTPHGTDTQYF | TGTGCCAGCAGCCAGACACCCCACGGCACAGATACGCAGTATTTT
TRBJ1-2 | 15 | . | TRBV6-4 | . | CASSETHAAHYGYTF | TGTGCCAGCAGTGAGACCCACGCCGCACACTATGGCTACACCTTC
TRBJ2-7 | 12 | . | TRBV28 | . | CASTGATTEQYF | TGTGCCAGCACAGGGGCTACTACGGAGCAGTACTTC
TRBJ2-3 | 12 | . | TRBV19 | few | CASSSHLDTQYF | TGTGCCAGTAGTAGTCATCTAGATACGCAGTATTTT
TRBJ1-4 | 14 | . | TRBV7-2 | . | CASRTGTANEKLFF | TGTGCCAGCAGAACCGGGACGGCTAATGAAAAACTGTTTTTT
TRBJ2-7 | 15 | . | TRBV14 | . | CASSQVRDGSYEQYF | TGTGCCAGCAGCCAAGTCCGGGACGGGAGCTACGAGCAGTACTTC
TRBJ2-1 | 13 | . | TRBV25-1 | . | CASSEVVYNEQFF | TGTGCCAGCAGTGAAGTGGTCTACAATGAGCAGTTCTTC
TRBJ2-7 | 18 | TRBD2 | TRBV7-2 | . | CASSLKSGTSGSLGEQYF | TGTGCCAGCAGCTTAAAGTCCGGGACTAGCGGGAGCCTGGGCGAGCAGTACTTC
TRBJ1-1 | 14 | . | TRBV6-1 | . | CASSDQGFRTEAFF | TGTGCCAGCAGTGATCAGGGATTCAGGACTGAAGCTTTCTTT
TRBJ2-2 | 17 | TRBD2 | TRBV11-1 | . | CASSLTSGRSSTGELFF | TGTGCCAGCAGCTTGACTAGCGGGAGGTCTAGCACCGGGGAGCTGTTTTTT
TRBJ2-1 | 11 | . | TRBV2 | . | CASGLYNEQFF | TGTGCCAGCGGACTTTACAATGAGCAGTTCTTC
TRBJ1-5 | 15 | TRBD1 | TRBV27 | . | CASSSWDRGNQPQHF | TGTGCCAGCAGTTCATGGGACAGGGGGAATCAGCCCCAGCATTTT
TRBJ2-2 | 14 | TRBD1 | TRBV6-5 | few | CASSYGTVTGELFF | TGTGCCAGCAGTTACGGGACAGTTACCGGGGAGCTGTTTTTT
TRBJ2-2 | 15 | TRBD2 | TRBV4-2 | . | CASSEVAGAAGELFF | TGTGCCAGCAGTGAGGTGGCGGGAGCGGCCGGGGAGCTGTTTTTT
TRBJ2-6 | 15 | . | TRBV28 | . | CASSLRGSGANVLTF | TGTGCCAGCAGCCTGAGGGGATCTGGGGCCAACGTCCTGACTTTC
TRBJ1-3 | 16 | TRBD1 | TRBV13 | . | CASSLWTGGSGNTIYF | TGTGCCAGCAGCCTCTGGACAGGGGGATCTGGAAACACCATATATTTT
TRBJ2-7 | 17 | TRBD2 | TRBV5-1 | few | CASSPPGLAGGSDEQYF | TGCGCCAGCAGCCCACCAGGACTAGCGGGAGGTTCAGACGAGCAGTACTTC
TRBJ1-1 | 14 | . | TRBV4-1 | . | CASSQMGRALEAFF | TGCGCCAGCAGCCAAATGGGCAGGGCCCTTGAAGCTTTCTTT
TRBJ1-5 | 14 | TRBD1 | TRBV7-9 | . | CASSRTGDNQPQHF | TGTGCCAGCAGCCGGACAGGGGACAATCAGCCCCAGCATTTT
TRBJ2-3 | 14 | TRBD1 | TRBV5-4 | once | CASSFDRDGDTQYF | TGTGCCAGCAGCTTTGACAGGGATGGAGATACGCAGTATTTT
TRBJ2-1 | 11 | . | TRBV2 | few | CASRLRVGQFF | TGTGCCAGCAGACTCAGGGTGGGGCAGTTCTTC
TRBJ1-1 | 13 | . | TRBV5-4 | once | CASSPDLNTEAFF | TGTGCCAGCAGCCCGGATCTGAACACTGAAGCTTTCTTT
TRBJ2-3 | 14 | . | TRBV19 | . | CATHTTGSTDTQYF | TGTGCCACCCATACGACAGGTTCCACAGATACGCAGTATTTT
TRBJ2-2 | 15 | . | TRBV7-9 | few | CASSPTAGNTGELFF | TGTGCCAGCAGCCCCACGGCAGGGAACACCGGGGAGCTGTTTTTT
TRBJ2-5 | 13 | TRBD1 | TRBV27 | . | CASSSYRGETQYF | TGTGCCAGCAGTTCGTACAGGGGGGAGACCCAGTACTTC
TRBJ2-3 | 17 | . | TRBV25-1 | . | CASSDSDGTDVGDTQYF | TGTGCCAGCAGTGATTCTGACGGGACTGATGTAGGGGATACGCAGTATTTT
TRBJ1-3 | 13 | . | TRBV28 | . | CASRSGQRNTIYF | TGTGCCAGCAGATCCGGTCAAAGAAACACCATATATTTT
TRBJ2-7 | 15 | TRBD2 | TRBV6-6 | few | CASSMGASGRYEQYF | TGTGCCAGCAGCATGGGGGCTAGCGGGAGATACGAGCAGTACTTC
TRBJ2-7 | 13 | . | TRBV16 | . | CASNERATYEQYF | TGTGCCAGCAACGAGAGGGCCACATACGAGCAGTACTTC
TRBJ1-5 | 15 | . | TRBV19 | few | CASSSQGNSNQPQHF | TGTGCCAGTAGTTCGCAGGGGAATAGCAATCAGCCCCAGCATTTT
TRBJ1-2 | 16 | . | TRBV7-2 | . | CASSLVSTLGLLGYTF | TGTGCCAGCAGCTTAGTTTCCACACTGGGCTTATTAGGCTACACCTTC
TRBJ2-1 | 14 | TRBD2 | TRBV5-1 | . | CASSFTSVNNEQFF | TGCGCCAGCAGCTTTACTAGCGTAAACAATGAGCAGTTCTTC
TRBJ1-1 | 12 | . | TRBV30 | few | CAWSYRAVEAFF | TGTGCCTGGAGTTATCGGGCAGTTGAAGCTTTCTTT
TRBJ2-5 | 17 | . | TRBV5-4 | . | CASSLGTRPERQETQYF | TGTGCCAGCAGCTTGGGAACTAGACCCGAACGTCAAGAGACCCAGTACTTC
TRBJ2-7 | 13 | . | TRBV10-3 | . | CAISGTDAYEQYF | TGTGCCATCAGTGGGACTGATGCCTACGAGCAGTACTTC
TRBJ1-2 | 14 | . | TRBV7-9 | . | CASSLDGRNYGYTF | TGTGCCAGCAGCTTAGACGGGCGGAACTATGGCTACACCTTC
TRBJ1-5 | 14 | TRBD1 | TRBV5-1 | . | CASSLGQGDQPQHF | TGCGCCAGCAGCTTGGGACAGGGAGATCAGCCCCAGCATTTT
TRBJ2-5 | 15 | TRBD1 | TRBV18 | . | CASSPGDSDQETQYF | TGTGCCAGCTCACCAGGGGACAGTGATCAAGAGACCCAGTACTTC
TRBJ2-5 | 14 | . | TRBV7-3 | . | CASSLQGGQETQYF | TGTGCCAGCAGCTTACAGGGGGGTCAGGAGACCCAGTACTTC
TRBJ2-7 | 16 | TRBD2 | TRBV5-1 | . | CASSEASGSTPYEQYF | TGCGCCAGCAGCGAGGCTAGCGGGAGTACCCCCTACGAGCAGTACTTC
TRBJ2-1 | 13 | . | TRBV9 | . | CASSVGGAGEQFF | TGTGCCAGCAGCGTAGGGGGCGCCGGTGAGCAGTTCTTC
TRBJ2-1 | 15 | TRBD1 | TRBV5-1 | . | CASSGGQVEYNEQFF | TGCGCCAGCAGCGGGGGACAGGTGGAATACAATGAGCAGTTCTTC
TRBJ2-5 | 15 | . | TRBV7-2 | . | CASSLGVLTSETQYF | TGTGCCAGCAGCTTAGGTGTGTTAACGAGCGAGACCCAGTACTTC
TRBJ2-1 | 14 | TRBD1 | TRBV29-1 | . | CSVAPGQGYNEQFF | TGCAGCGTTGCTCCGGGACAGGGATACAATGAGCAGTTCTTC
TRBJ2-1 | 16 | TRBD1 | TRBV18 | . | CASSQGTGGSYNEQFF | TGTGCCAGCTCACAAGGGACAGGGGGCTCCTACAATGAGCAGTTCTTC
TRBJ2-7 | 14 | TRBD1 | TRBV5-1 | . | CASSLGQGDYEQYF | TGCGCCAGCAGCCTAGGACAGGGAGACTACGAGCAGTACTTC
TRBJ1-4 | 15 | TRBD1 | TRBV5-1 | . | CASSSSGTGGEKLFF | TGCGCCAGCAGCTCCTCCGGGACAGGGGGTGAAAAACTGTTTTTT
TRBJ1-5 | 13 | TRBD1 | TRBV6-5 | . | CASSVDRAQPQHF | TGTGCCAGCAGCGTAGACAGGGCACAGCCCCAGCATTTT
TRBJ2-2 | 15 | TRBD1 | TRBV27 | many | CASSLLQGGTGELFF | TGTGCCAGCAGTTTACTACAGGGGGGAACCGGGGAGCTGTTTTTT
TRBJ2-1 | 19 | . | TRBV21-1 | . | CASSGGTSGVGVSYNEQFF | TGTGCCAGCAGCGGCGGGACTAGCGGGGTGGGAGTTTCCTACAATGAGCAGTTCTTC
TRBJ1-2 | 14 | . | TRBV29-1 | . | CSVEDPVRVRGYTF | TGCAGCGTTGAAGATCCTGTCAGGGTGAGAGGCTACACCTTC
TRBJ2-2 | 14 | . | TRBV6-1 | . | CASNSGPHTGELFF | TGTGCCAGCAATTCCGGGCCTCACACCGGGGAGCTGTTTTTT
TRBJ1-5 | 15 | TRBD1 | TRBV19 | . | CASHNSRGHGQPQHF | TGTGCCAGCCACAACAGCAGGGGGCATGGACAGCCCCAGCATTTT
TRBJ2-3 | 15 | . | TRBV5-1 | . | CASSLGAASTDTQYF | TGCGCCAGCAGCTTGGGTGCGGCTAGCACAGATACGCAGTATTTT
TRBJ2-1 | 14 | . | TRBV11-2 | few | CASENGRGYNEQFF | TGTGCCAGCGAAAACGGGAGAGGATACAATGAGCAGTTCTTC
TRBJ2-5 | 17 | TRBD2 | TRBV4-1 | . | CASSQEIGLAGRETQYF | TGCGCCAGCAGCCAAGAAATTGGACTAGCGGGACGGGAGACCCAGTACTTC
TRBJ2-7 | 13 | . | TRBV6-5 | few | CASRGGNRYEQYF | TGTGCCAGCCGGGGAGGCAACAGGTACGAGCAGTACTTC